This T cell receptor (beta chain) was sequenced in a study of blood T cell repertoires in COVID-19. Study context: Researchers got acute and convalescent COVID-19 samples from the United States, Italy and Spain. PBMCs, B-cell-depleted T cells, or T cells provided the cDNA or gDNA that made up the material.

The CDR3 totals 15 residues. Trimming took 3 bases from V and 4 from J; bases not matched to a gene: 10. Germline V gene data show CDR1 as DFQATT and CDR2 as SNEGSKA (reference sequence). In the authors' methods: Amplification of reference gene primers provided the estimated nucleated cell counts. Only in-frame clones appear in the TCRdb table, and some are missing; sequencing was by immunoSEQ multiplex PCR. For V, J and clone size, that table is used; D and trimming come from the DNA. The data contain about 230,000 clones, more than 65% of them singletons. The rearrangement joins TRBV20-1 to TRBJ1-1, with 8 bases that match TRBD1. The sequencing input was peripheral blood. The sequence was obtained from a woman aged 80 or over with acute or convalescent COVID-19. The CDR3 nucleotides are TGCAGTGCTAGTCCAGGACAGGGAACGGGCACTGAAGCTTTCTTT. This gives the protein CSASPGQGTGTEAFF.